Included here is one TCR beta chain sequence, with context. Its antigen is currently unknown. These data belong to a study of cytomegalovirus exposure and HLA in healthy donors. Study conclusions and caveats: Most likely, a cluster of highly shared sequence variants arose as a sequencing artifact.

Researchers ran the PCR with 60 Vbeta and 13 Jbeta primers. The method was immunoSEQ multiplex PCR; TCRdb's version includes in-frame clones alone and lacks a portion of them. The profile covers roughly 55,000 clones, with more than 65% appearing a single time and approximately 35% taken by the ten largest. V was trimmed by 1 base and J by 4 bases, leaving 14 bases between them. Germline V gives CDR1 MNHNS, CDR2 SASEGT. This CDR3 region has 15 residues. This chain uses TRBV6-1 with TRBJ2-7; perhaps TRBD1 as D (6 bases). Sample: PBMCs. The receptor comes from a man aged 40-49 years in good health and CMV-seropositive. CDR3 region: CASSEERDKLYEQYF. The CDR3 coding sequence is TGTGCCAGCAGTGAAGAGAGGGACAAGCTTTACGAGCAGTACTTC.